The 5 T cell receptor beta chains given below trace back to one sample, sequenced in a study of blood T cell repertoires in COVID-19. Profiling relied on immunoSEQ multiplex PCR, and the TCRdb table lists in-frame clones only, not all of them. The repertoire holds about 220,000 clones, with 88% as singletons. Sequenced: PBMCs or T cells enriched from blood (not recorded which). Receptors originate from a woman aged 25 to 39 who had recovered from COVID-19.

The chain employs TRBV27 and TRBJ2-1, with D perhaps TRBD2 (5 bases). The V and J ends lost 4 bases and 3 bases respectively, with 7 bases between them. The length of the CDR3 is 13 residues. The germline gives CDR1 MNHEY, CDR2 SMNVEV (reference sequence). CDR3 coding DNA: TGTGCCAGCAGTTCGGGGATCTACAATGAGCAGTTCTTC. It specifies CASSSGIYNEQFF.

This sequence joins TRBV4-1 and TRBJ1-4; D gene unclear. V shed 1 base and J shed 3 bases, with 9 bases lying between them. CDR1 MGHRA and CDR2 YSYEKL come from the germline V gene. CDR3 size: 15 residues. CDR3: CASSQGFLANEKLFF. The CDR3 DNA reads TGCGCCAGCAGCCAAGGGTTCTTAGCTAATGAAAAACTGTTTTTT.

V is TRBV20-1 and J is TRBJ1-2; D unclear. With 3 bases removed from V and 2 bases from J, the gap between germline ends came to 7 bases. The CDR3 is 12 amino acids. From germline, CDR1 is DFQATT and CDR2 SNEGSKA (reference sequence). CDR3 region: CSASRRNYGYTF. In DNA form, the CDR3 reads TGCAGTGCTAGTCGCAGGAACTATGGCTACACCTTC.

CDR3 sequence reads: CASSPLWTGSYEQYF. Here the CDR3 DNA reads TGTGCCAGCAGCCCCTTGTGGACAGGGAGCTACGAGCAGTACTTC. This sequence joins TRBV7-2 and TRBJ2-7, with 8 bases aligning to TRBD1. Germline V gives CDR1 SGHTA, CDR2 FQGNSA. V shed 5 bases and J 3 bases; nucleotides not matched to a gene: 9. The CDR3 runs 15 residues. The full variable domain, its missing parts supplied by reference TRBV7-2 and TRBJ2-7, is GAGVSQSPSNKVTEKGKDVELRCDPISGHTALYWYRQSLGQGLEFLIYFQGNSAPDKSGLPSDRFSAERTGGSVSTLTIQRTQQEDSAVYLCASSPLWTGSYEQYFGPGTRLTVT.

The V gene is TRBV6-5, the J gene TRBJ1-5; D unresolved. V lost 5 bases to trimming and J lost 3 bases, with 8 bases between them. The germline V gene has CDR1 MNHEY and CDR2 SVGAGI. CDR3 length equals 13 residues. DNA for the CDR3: TGTGCCAGCAGTCAGAATATCAATCAGCCCCAGCATTTT. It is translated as CASSQNINQPQHF.